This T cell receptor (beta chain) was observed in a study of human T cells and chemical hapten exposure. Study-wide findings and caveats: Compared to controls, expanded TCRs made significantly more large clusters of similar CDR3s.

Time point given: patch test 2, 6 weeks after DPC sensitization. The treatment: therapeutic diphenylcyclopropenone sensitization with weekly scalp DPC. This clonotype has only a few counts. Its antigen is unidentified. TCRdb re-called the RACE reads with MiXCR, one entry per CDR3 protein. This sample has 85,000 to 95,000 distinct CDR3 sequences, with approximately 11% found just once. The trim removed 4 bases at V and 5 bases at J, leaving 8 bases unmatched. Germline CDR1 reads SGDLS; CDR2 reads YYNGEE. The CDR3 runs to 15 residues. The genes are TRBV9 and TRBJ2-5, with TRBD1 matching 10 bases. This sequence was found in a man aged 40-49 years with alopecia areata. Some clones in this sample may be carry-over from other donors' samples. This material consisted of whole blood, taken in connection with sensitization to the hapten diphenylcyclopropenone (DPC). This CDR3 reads CASSPGTGERETQYF. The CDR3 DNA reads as TGTGCCAGCAGCCCAGGGACAGGGGAACGCGAGACCCAGTACTTC.